The 30 T cell receptor beta chains below all came from one sample that was sequenced in a study of blood T cell repertoires in COVID-19. Measured with immunoSEQ multiplex PCR; TCRdb has only the in-frame clones, and not every one. The table has about 190,000 clones, more than 85% seen once. The sequenced sample was PBMCs or T cells enriched from blood (not recorded which). The receptors were gathered from a woman in her thirties or forties in a cohort exposed to, infected with or recovered from COVID-19 (not recorded which).

V and J are TRBV19 and TRBJ2-7, with D uncertain. The CDR3 totals 13 residues. V was trimmed by 1 base and J by 0 bases, leaving 4 bases between them. Per the germline V gene, CDR1 is LNHDA and CDR2 is SQIVND (reference sequence). The DNA for the CDR3 is TGTGCCAGTAGTATAGGGCCCTCCTACGAGCAGTACTTC. Residues: CASSIGPSYEQYF. Looking up the rest from reference TRBV19 and TRBJ2-7 gives the full variable domain: DGGITQSPKYLFRKEGQNVTLSCEQNLNHDAMYWYRQDPGQGLRLIYYSQIVNDFQKGDIAEGYSVSREKKESFPLTVTSAQKNPTAFYLCASSIGPSYEQYFGPGTRLTVT.

This clone was recorded a few times. V is TRBV29-1 and J is TRBJ1-1; D not certain. The CDR3 runs 13 residues. Germline V CDR1 and CDR2: SQVTM, ANQGSEA. V gave up 7 bases and J gave up 1 base, with 13 bases separating them. CDR3 nucleotide sequence: TGCAGCGCCTTAGGACTGACGAACACTGAAGCTTTCTTT. Encoded protein: CSALGLTNTEAFF.

V gene TRBV7-2 combines with J gene TRBJ1-2; D uncertain. CDR1 and CDR2 (germline): SGHTA, FQGNSA. This CDR3 contains 13 residues. V lost 5 bases and J 8 bases, leaving 15 bases between the germline ends. This CDR3 is CASSLLWGEGYTF. The CDR3 DNA sequence: TGTGCCAGCAGCCTACTGTGGGGAGAGGGCTACACCTTC.

J is TRBJ2-7 and V is TRBV28; the D is unclear. V was shortened by 5 bases and J by 12 bases, with 14 bases between the two germline ends. The CDR3 consists of 11 residues. Per the germline V gene, CDR1 is MDHEN and CDR2 is SYDVKM. CDR3 DNA sequence: TGTGCCAGCAGTCTAGGAAGTCGGCGGTACTTC. Protein: CASSLGSRRYF. The full variable domain, in which reference TRBV28 and TRBJ2-7 provide the parts outside the CDR3, is DVKVTQSSRYLVKRTGEKVFLECVQDMDHENMFWYRQDPGLGLRLIYFSYDVKMKEKGDIPEGYSVSREKKERFSLILESASTNQTSMYLCASSLGSRRYFGPGTRLTVT.

The gene calls are TRBV19 and TRBJ1-6, with D possibly TRBD1 on 6 matching bases. The CDR3 extends over 15 amino acids. Germline CDR1 LNHDA, CDR2 SQIVND (reference sequence). V lost 6 bases and J lost 10, with 19 bases in between. CDR3 nucleotide sequence: TGTGCCAGTAGATTTATGGGGGCTGACATATCACCCCTCCACTTT. Amino acid sequence: CASRFMGADISPLHF.

The chain joins TRBV6-5 to TRBJ1-2, with a weak D call TRBD1 (5 bases). Germline lookup yields CDR1 MNHEY and CDR2 SVGAGI. This CDR3 comprises 12 residues. V gave up 2 bases and J gave up 4 bases, with 5 bases separating them. The CDR3 sequence is CASSYDSYGYTF. The CDR3 DNA reads as TGTGCCAGCAGTTACGACAGCTATGGCTACACCTTC.

V gene TRBV7-2 combines with J gene TRBJ2-7, with 7 bases lining up with TRBD2. CDR3 length equals 17 residues. Unmatched junction bases numbered 13, after V lost 3 bases and J lost 2 bases. Per the germline V gene, CDR1 is SGHTA and CDR2 is FQGNSA. As DNA, the CDR3 is TGTGCCAGCAGCTTTTCCCGTGTGGGAGGGCCCGCCTACGAGCAGTACTTC. Amino acids: CASSFSRVGGPAYEQYF. The full variable domain, its missing parts supplied by reference TRBV7-2 and TRBJ2-7, is GAGVSQSPSNKVTEKGKDVELRCDPISGHTALYWYRQSLGQGLEFLIYFQGNSAPDKSGLPSDRFSAERTGGSVSTLTIQRTQQEDSAVYLCASSFSRVGGPAYEQYFGPGTRLTVT.

J is TRBJ2-1 and V is TRBV29-1; tentatively, D is TRBD1 (6 bases). In germline, CDR1 is SQVTM, CDR2 ANQGSEA. The CDR3 runs to 15 residues. Deletions cut 6 bases from V and 7 bases from J, with 22 bases between. CDR3 sequence reads: CSVVEGVSGLNEQFF. The DNA for the CDR3 is TGCAGCGTCGTCGAGGGGGTGAGTGGGCTGAATGAGCAGTTCTTC.

This CDR3 reads CASSVNPFRSPSGYTF. Written as DNA, the CDR3 is TGTGCCAGCAGCGTAAACCCCTTTAGGAGTCCTAGTGGCTACACCTTC. This chain links TRBV9 with TRBJ1-2; D unresolved. The CDR3 totals 16 residues. V lost 1 base to trimming and J lost 7 bases, with 20 bases between them. Germline assignment: CDR1 SGDLS and CDR2 YYNGEE.

The chain joins TRBV5-1 to TRBJ1-3; 8 positions agree with TRBD1. CDR1 SGHRS and CDR2 YFSETQ come from the germline V gene. The length of the CDR3 is 17 residues. The V gene end was trimmed by 0 bases and the J gene end by 0 bases; junction bases not matched to a gene: 5. The CDR3 region is CASSLVTGGSSGNTIYF. The CDR3 DNA sequence: TGCGCCAGCAGCTTGGTTACAGGGGGAAGCTCTGGAAACACCATATATTTT. The whole variable domain, remainder taken from reference TRBV5-1 and TRBJ1-3, is KAGVTQTPRYLIKTRGQQVTLSCSPISGHRSVSWYQQTPGQGLQFLFEYFSETQRNKGNFPGRFSGRQFSNSRSEMNVSTLELGDSALYLCASSLVTGGSSGNTIYFGEGSWLTVV.

This clone was found once. The chain joins TRBV5-1 to TRBJ1-1, with 12 bases aligning to TRBD1. Germline V lookup: CDR1 SGHRS, CDR2 YFSETQ. With V trimmed by 2 bases and J by 2 bases, 4 bases remained unmatched. The CDR3 contains 16 residues. The CDR3 sequence: CASSFGTGGGNTEAFF. The CDR3 nucleotides are TGCGCCAGCAGCTTCGGGACAGGGGGCGGAAACACTGAAGCTTTCTTT.

This chain connects TRBV19 to TRBJ2-3; a weak D match, TRBD2 (6 bases). V was pared by 7 bases and J by 3 bases, with 11 bases between. The CDR3 runs 13 residues. Germline-derived CDR1 and CDR2 are LNHDA and SQIVND (reference sequence). The chain's CDR3 is CASNGGETDTQYF. CDR3 coding DNA: TGTGCCAGTAATGGCGGGGAAACAGATACGCAGTATTTT.

This chain joins TRBV4-1 and TRBJ1-1; 10 bases align to TRBD1. The germline CDR1 and CDR2 sequences are MGHRA and YSYEKL. There are 16 residues in the CDR3. J was trimmed by 5 bases and V by 5 bases; bases with no gene match: 11. The CDR3 DNA is TGCGCCAGCAGCAAACCCCCCCGGGACAGGGGAACTGAAGCTTTCTTT. This encodes CASSKPPRDRGTEAFF.

The chain is built from TRBV15 and TRBJ1-6; the D gene is possibly TRBD1 (6 bases). V lost 1 base and J lost 7, with 14 bases in between. The CDR3 is 16 residues long. From germline, CDR1 is LNHNV and CDR2 YYDKDF (reference sequence). The CDR3 DNA follows: TGTGCCACCAGCAGAGCCGAAGGACAGTCGAATTCACCCCTCCACTTT. Translation: CATSRAEGQSNSPLHF.

This rearrangement joins TRBV5-1 to TRBJ2-5; 7 positions match TRBD2. V lost 2 bases and J lost 5; bases outside the gene matches: 12. The germline CDR1 and CDR2 sequences are SGHRS and YFSETQ. This CDR3 is 16 amino acids long. This CDR3 is CASSLGPGGMGETQYF. CDR3 in DNA: TGCGCCAGCAGCTTAGGCCCGGGGGGAATGGGGGAGACCCAGTACTTC. Using reference TRBV5-1 and TRBJ2-5 for the parts outside the CDR3, the full variable domain is KAGVTQTPRYLIKTRGQQVTLSCSPISGHRSVSWYQQTPGQGLQFLFEYFSETQRNKGNFPGRFSGRQFSNSRSEMNVSTLELGDSALYLCASSLGPGGMGETQYFGPGTRLLVL.

V and J are TRBV7-9 and TRBJ2-3, with unresolved D. CDR3 size: 16 residues. Between the trimmed V and J ends, which lost 2 bases and 5 bases, there was a span of 17 bases. In germline, CDR1 is SEHNR, CDR2 FQNEAQ (reference sequence). DNA for the CDR3: TGTGCCAGCAGCTTACCTGTAGGCCAGGTGGGAGATACGCAGTATTTT. Protein product: CASSLPVGQVGDTQYF.

CDR3 residues: CASSQGTGTEAFF. As DNA, the CDR3 is TGTGCCAGCAGCCAAGGGACAGGGACTGAAGCTTTCTTT. The chain combines TRBV4-2 with TRBJ1-1; 8 bases match TRBD1. V gave up 1 base and J gave up 5 bases; unmatched junction bases: 0. This CDR3 contains 13 residues. Looked up from germline, CDR1 is LGHNA and CDR2 is YNFKEQ.

The J gene is TRBJ1-2, the V gene TRBV6-5; D is unresolved. Between the trimmed V and J ends, which lost 1 base and 6 bases, there was a span of 15 bases. The germline V gene encodes CDR1 MNHEY and CDR2 SVGAGI. CDR3 length: 15 residues. The CDR3 sequence is CASSYFPAGRDGYTF. The DNA for the CDR3 is TGTGCCAGCAGTTACTTCCCCGCGGGGAGAGATGGCTACACCTTC.

The rearrangement joins TRBV20-1 to TRBJ2-2; TRBD2 is a possible D gene (5 bases). V shed 3 bases and J shed 5 bases, with 25 bases lying between them. CDR1 is DFQATT and CDR2 is SNEGSKA in the germline V gene (reference sequence). This CDR3 is 18 amino acids long. Here the CDR3 reads CSASYGLEAGTKTGELFF. The DNA for the CDR3 is TGCAGTGCTAGTTACGGCCTTGAGGCGGGCACCAAAACCGGGGAGCTGTTTTTT.

This clone was counted a single time. The chain recombines TRBV5-1 with TRBJ2-1, with 7 bases identical to TRBD2. With 2 bases clipped from V and 5 bases from J, the junction kept 7 bases outside the gene matches. This CDR3 is 15 amino acids long. Per germline, CDR1 SGHRS and CDR2 YFSETQ. CDR3 sequence: CASSFRLAVDNEQFF. The CDR3 bases are TGCGCCAGCAGCTTCCGTCTAGCGGTGGACAATGAGCAGTTCTTC.

This chain uses TRBV6-2 or TRBV6-3 with TRBJ2-7; 11 bases match TRBD2. V dropped 5 bases and J dropped 2; count of bases not matched to a gene: 5. Germline V gene sequence: CDR1 MNHEY, CDR2 SVGEGT. This CDR3 spans 15 amino acids. The CDR3 DNA follows: TGTGCCAGCAGTGGCCTACTAGCGGGGGCCTACGAGCAGTACTTC. Its protein product is CASSGLLAGAYEQYF.

The V and J genes are TRBV11-3 and TRBJ2-7; 9 nucleotides match TRBD1. The V gene end was trimmed by 5 bases and the J gene end by 6 bases; junction bases not matched to a gene: 8. CDR3 length equals 14 residues. In germline, CDR1 is SGHNT, CDR2 YENEEA. CDR3 nucleotide sequence: TGTGCCAGCAGCAACAGGACAGGGGAGGGCGAGCAGTACTTC. Encoded protein: CASSNRTGEGEQYF. The variable domain in full, with the rest retrieved from reference TRBV11-3 and TRBJ2-7, is EAGVVQSPRYKIIEKKQPVAFWCNPISGHNTLYWYLQNLGQGPELLIRYENEEAVDDSQLPKDRFSAERLKGVDSTLKIQPAELGDSAVYLCASSNRTGEGEQYFGPGTRLTVT.

The chain employs TRBV9 and TRBJ2-2, with D maybe TRBD2 (6 bases). CDR3 length: 13 amino acids. Trimming shortened V by 0 bases and J by 7 bases, and 7 bases separated the two germline ends. Germline loops: CDR1 SGDLS, CDR2 YYNGEE. This CDR3 reads CASSVDSGGELFF. Here the CDR3 DNA reads TGTGCCAGCAGCGTAGATAGCGGCGGGGAGCTGTTTTTT.

The gene calls are TRBV15 and TRBJ1-4; D may be TRBD1 (6 bases). Germline CDR1 reads LNHNV; CDR2 reads YYDKDF (reference sequence). Trimming removed 3 bases at V and 3 bases at J, with 14 bases between. The CDR3 covers 16 residues. CDR3: CATSSSGADANEKLFF. DNA for the CDR3: TGTGCCACCAGCAGTTCAGGGGCCGACGCTAATGAAAAACTGTTTTTT.

Remarks on this clone: The same CDR3 also results from other DNA sequences found in this sample. V is TRBV19 and J is TRBJ1-5; 10 positions match TRBD1. The ends lost 4 bases at V and 7 bases at J; junction bases unmatched: 4. Germline V gene data show CDR1 as LNHDA and CDR2 as SQIVND (reference sequence). The CDR3 contains 14 residues. CDR3 residues: CASSTTGGGQPQHF. The CDR3, as DNA: TGTGCCAGTAGTACGACAGGGGGCGGACAGCCCCAGCATTTT. The full variable domain, in which reference TRBV19 and TRBJ1-5 provide the parts outside the CDR3, is DGGITQSPKYLFRKEGQNVTLSCEQNLNHDAMYWYRQDPGQGLRLIYYSQIVNDFQKGDIAEGYSVSREKKESFPLTVTSAQKNPTAFYLCASSTTGGGQPQHFGDGTRLSIL.

The V call is TRBV2, the J call TRBJ1-2; D may be TRBD1 (6 bases). The germline CDR1 and CDR2 sequences are SNHLY and FYNNEI. CDR3 size: 11 residues. Trimming pared 8 bases from V and 3 bases from J, leaving 7 bases between. CDR3 bases: TGTGCCAGCCGGACAGACTATGGCTACACCTTC. The encoded protein is CASRTDYGYTF.

This rearrangement joins TRBV27 to TRBJ1-2; D is ambiguous. CDR1 MNHEY and CDR2 SMNVEV come from the germline V gene (reference sequence). This CDR3 is built from 16 residues. V lost 1 base and J lost 1, with 13 bases in between. DNA of the CDR3: TGTGCCAGCAGTTTATATCACGGGGAGGGTAACTATGGCTACACCTTC. It translates to CASSLYHGEGNYGYTF.

J is TRBJ1-2 and V is TRBV5-1; 9 positions match TRBD1. The CDR3 totals 13 residues. Trimming cost V 4 bases and J 8 bases; bases outside gene matches: 6. Germline-derived CDR1 and CDR2 are SGHRS and YFSETQ. CDR3 in DNA: TGCGCCAGCAGCCCACAGGGGGCGCCAGGCTACACCTTC. Translated, it gives CASSPQGAPGYTF.

J is TRBJ2-1 and V is TRBV11-3; D remains ambiguous. The germline V and J ends were trimmed by 2 bases and 0 bases, with 5 bases remaining between them. The CDR3 has 14 amino acids. The germline gives CDR1 SGHNT, CDR2 YENEEA. The CDR3, as DNA: TGTGCCAGCAGCTTATCCTTCTCCTACAATGAGCAGTTCTTC. Protein sequence: CASSLSFSYNEQFF.

The rearrangement uses TRBV27 and TRBJ2-7, with TRBD2 matching 7 bases. After removal of 3 bases from V and 5 bases from J, the junction contained 10 bases not matched to a gene. The CDR3 has 15 residues. From germline, CDR1 is MNHEY and CDR2 SMNVEV (reference sequence). The CDR3 region is CASSLGVGGLNEQYF. Written as DNA, the CDR3 is TGTGCCAGCAGTTTGGGCGTGGGAGGGCTAAACGAGCAGTACTTC.